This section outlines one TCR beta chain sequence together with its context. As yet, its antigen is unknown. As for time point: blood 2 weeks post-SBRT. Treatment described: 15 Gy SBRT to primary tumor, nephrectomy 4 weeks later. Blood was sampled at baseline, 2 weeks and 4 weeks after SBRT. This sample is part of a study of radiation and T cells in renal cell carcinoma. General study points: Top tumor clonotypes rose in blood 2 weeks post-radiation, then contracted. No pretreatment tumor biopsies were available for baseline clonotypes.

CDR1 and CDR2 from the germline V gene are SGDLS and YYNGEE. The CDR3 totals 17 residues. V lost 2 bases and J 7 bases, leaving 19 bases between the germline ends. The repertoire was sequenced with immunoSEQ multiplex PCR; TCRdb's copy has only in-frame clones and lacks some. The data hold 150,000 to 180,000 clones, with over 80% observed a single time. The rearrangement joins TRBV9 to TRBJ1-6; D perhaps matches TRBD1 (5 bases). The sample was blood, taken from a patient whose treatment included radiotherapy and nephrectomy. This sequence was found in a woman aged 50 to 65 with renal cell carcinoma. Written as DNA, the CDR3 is TGTGCCAGCAGCGTGAGTCAGGGACCTCAGGCGAATTCACCCCTCCACTTT. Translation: CASSVSQGPQANSPLHF.